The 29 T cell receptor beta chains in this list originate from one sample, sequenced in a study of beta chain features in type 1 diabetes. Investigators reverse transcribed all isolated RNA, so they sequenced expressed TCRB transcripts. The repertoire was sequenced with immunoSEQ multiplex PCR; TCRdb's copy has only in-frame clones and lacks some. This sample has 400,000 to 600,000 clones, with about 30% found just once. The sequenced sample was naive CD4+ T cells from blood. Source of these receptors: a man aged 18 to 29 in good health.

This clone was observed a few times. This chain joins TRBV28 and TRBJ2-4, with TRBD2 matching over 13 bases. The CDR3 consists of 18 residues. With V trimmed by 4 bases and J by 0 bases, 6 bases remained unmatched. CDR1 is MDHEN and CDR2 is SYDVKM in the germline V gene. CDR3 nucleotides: TGTGCCAGCAGTTCAACCGGGACTAGCGGGATAGCCAAAAACATTCAGTACTTC. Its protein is CASSSTGTSGIAKNIQYF.

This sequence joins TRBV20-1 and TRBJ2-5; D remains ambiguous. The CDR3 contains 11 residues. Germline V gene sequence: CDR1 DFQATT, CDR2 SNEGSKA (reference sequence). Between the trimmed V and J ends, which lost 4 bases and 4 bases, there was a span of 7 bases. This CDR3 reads CSATRTETQYF. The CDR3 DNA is TGCAGTGCTACTCGCACAGAGACCCAGTACTTC.

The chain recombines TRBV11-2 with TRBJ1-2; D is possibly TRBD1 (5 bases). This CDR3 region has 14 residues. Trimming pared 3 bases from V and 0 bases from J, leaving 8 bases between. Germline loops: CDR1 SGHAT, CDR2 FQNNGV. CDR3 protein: CASSFGTSNYGYTF. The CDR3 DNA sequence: TGTGCCAGCAGCTTCGGGACCTCTAACTATGGCTACACCTTC.

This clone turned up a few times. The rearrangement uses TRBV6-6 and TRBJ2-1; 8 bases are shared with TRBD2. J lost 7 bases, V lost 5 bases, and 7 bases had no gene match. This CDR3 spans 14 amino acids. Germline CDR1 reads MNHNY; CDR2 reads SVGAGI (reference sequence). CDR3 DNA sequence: TGTGCCAGCAGTGCCCAGGGCGGGAGGAATGAGCAGTTCTTC. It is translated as CASSAQGGRNEQFF.

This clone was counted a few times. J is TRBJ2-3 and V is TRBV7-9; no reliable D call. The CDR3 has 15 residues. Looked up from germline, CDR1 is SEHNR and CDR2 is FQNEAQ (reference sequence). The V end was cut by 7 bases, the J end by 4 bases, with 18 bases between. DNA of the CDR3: TGTGCCAGCAAAGTGGCTCTCGCCATCTCAGATACGCAGTATTTT. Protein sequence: CASKVALAISDTQYF.

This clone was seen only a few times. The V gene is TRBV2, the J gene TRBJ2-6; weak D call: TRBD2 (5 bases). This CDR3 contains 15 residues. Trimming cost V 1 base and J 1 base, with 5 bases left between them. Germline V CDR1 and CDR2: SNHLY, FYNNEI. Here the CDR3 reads CASSEGESGANVLTF. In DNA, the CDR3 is TGTGCCAGCAGTGAAGGGGAGTCTGGGGCCAACGTCCTGACTTTC.

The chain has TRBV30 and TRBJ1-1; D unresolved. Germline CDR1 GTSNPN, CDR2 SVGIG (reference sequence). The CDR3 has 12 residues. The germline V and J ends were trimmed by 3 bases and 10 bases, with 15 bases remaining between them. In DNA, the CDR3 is TGTGCCTGGAGCGACTCGGTTGGACGAGCTTTCTTT. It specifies CAWSDSVGRAFF.

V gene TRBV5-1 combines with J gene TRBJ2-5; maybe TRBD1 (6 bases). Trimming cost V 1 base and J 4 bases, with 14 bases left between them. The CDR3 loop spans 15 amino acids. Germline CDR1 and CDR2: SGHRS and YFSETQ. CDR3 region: CASSLTGNLGETQYF. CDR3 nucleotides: TGCGCCAGCAGCTTGACAGGGAATTTAGGAGAGACCCAGTACTTC.

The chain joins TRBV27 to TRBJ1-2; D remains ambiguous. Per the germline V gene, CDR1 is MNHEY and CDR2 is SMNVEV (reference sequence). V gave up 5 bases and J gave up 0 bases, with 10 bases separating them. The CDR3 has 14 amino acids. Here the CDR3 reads CASSPYKANYGYTF. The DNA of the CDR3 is TGTGCCAGCAGTCCCTATAAGGCTAACTATGGCTACACCTTC.

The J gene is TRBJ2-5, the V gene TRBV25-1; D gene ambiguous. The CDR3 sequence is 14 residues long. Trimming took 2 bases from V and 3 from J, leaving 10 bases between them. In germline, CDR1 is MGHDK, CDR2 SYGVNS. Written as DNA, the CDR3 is TGTGCCAGCAGTGAAACTGATTCCGAAGAGACCCAGTACTTC. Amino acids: CASSETDSEETQYF.

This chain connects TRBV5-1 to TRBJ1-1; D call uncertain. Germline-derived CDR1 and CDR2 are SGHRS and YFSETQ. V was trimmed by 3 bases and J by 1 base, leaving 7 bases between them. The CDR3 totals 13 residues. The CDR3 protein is CASSSGPNTEAFF. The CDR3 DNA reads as TGCGCCAGCAGCTCAGGTCCGAACACTGAAGCTTTCTTT.

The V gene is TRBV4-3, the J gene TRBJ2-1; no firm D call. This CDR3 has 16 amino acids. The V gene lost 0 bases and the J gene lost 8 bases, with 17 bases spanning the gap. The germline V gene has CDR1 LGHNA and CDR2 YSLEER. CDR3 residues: CASSQDAAARNDEQFF. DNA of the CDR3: TGCGCCAGCAGCCAAGATGCCGCGGCTCGGAATGATGAGCAGTTCTTC.

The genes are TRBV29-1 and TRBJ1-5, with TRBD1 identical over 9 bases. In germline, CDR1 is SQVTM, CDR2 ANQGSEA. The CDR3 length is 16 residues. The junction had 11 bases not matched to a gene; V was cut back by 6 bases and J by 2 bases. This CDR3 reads CSVQLTGGQGNQPQHF. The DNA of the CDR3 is TGCAGCGTCCAACTTACAGGGGGCCAGGGCAATCAGCCCCAGCATTTT.

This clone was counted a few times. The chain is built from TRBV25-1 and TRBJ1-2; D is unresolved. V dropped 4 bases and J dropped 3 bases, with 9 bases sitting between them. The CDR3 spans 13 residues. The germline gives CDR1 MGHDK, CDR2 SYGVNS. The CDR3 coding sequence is TGTGCCAGCAGTGCTTGGGCAGACTATGGCTACACCTTC. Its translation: CASSAWADYGYTF.

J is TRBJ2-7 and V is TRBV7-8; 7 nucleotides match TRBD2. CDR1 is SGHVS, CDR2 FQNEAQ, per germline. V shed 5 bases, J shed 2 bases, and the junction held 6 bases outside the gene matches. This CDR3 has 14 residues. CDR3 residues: CASSPREGTYEQYF. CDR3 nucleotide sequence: TGTGCCAGCAGCCCTAGGGAGGGGACCTACGAGCAGTACTTC.

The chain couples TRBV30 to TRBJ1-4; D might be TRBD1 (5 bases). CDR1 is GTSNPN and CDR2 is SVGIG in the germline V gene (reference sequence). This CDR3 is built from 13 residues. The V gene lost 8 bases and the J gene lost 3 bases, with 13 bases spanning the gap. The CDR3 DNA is TGTGCCCGGGCGCAGGGTGCTAATGAAAAACTGTTTTTT. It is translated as CARAQGANEKLFF. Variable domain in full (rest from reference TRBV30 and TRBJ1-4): SQTIHQWPATLVQPVGSPLSLECTVEGTSNPNLYWYRQAAGRGLQLLFYSVGIGQISSEVPQNLSASRPQDRQFILSSKKLLLSDSGFYLCARAQGANEKLFFGSGTQLSVL.

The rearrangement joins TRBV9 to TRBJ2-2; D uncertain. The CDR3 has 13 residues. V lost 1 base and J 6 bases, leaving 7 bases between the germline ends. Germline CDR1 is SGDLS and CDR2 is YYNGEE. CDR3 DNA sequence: TGTGCCAGCAGCGTATATCCGGCCGGGGAGCTGTTTTTT. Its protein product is CASSVYPAGELFF.

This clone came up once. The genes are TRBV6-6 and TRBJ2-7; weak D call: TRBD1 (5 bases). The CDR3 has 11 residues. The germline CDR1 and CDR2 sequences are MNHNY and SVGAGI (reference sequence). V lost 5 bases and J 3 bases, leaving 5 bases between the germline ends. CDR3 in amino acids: CASSGHYEQYF. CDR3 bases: TGTGCCAGCAGTGGACACTACGAGCAGTACTTC.

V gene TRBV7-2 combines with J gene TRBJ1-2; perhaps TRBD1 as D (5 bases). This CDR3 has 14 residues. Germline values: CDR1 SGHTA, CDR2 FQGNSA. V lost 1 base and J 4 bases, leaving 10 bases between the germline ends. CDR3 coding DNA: TGTGCCAGCAGCTTAGACCCGGGGACCTATGGCTACACCTTC. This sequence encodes CASSLDPGTYGYTF.

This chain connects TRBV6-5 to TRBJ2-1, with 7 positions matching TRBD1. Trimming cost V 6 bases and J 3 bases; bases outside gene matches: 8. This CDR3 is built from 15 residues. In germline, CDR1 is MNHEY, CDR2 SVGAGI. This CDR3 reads CASSYRAGGYNEQFF. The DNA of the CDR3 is TGTGCCAGCAGCTATCGGGCAGGGGGCTACAATGAGCAGTTCTTC.

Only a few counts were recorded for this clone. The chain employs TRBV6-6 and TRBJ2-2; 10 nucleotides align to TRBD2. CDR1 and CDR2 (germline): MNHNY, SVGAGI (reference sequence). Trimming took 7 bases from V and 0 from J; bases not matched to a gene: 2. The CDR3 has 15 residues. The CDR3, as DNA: TGTGCCAGCAATCTAGCGGGAGCGAACACCGGGGAGCTGTTTTTT. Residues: CASNLAGANTGELFF.

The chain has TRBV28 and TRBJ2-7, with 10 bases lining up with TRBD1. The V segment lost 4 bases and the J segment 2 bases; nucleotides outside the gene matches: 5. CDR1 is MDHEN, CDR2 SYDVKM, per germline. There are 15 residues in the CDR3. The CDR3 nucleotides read TGTGCCAGCAGTTCACCCGGGACAGGGGCCTACGAGCAGTACTTC. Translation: CASSSPGTGAYEQYF.

CDR3 residues: CASSVLAGVDSFQFF. The CDR3 DNA is TGTGCCAGCAGCGTACTAGCGGGAGTCGATTCGTTCCAGTTCTTC. J is TRBJ2-1 and V is TRBV9; the match to TRBD2 covers 10 bases. Germline V gene sequence: CDR1 SGDLS, CDR2 YYNGEE. CDR3 length equals 15 residues. Germline trimming cut 1 base from V and 13 bases from J; bases unmatched to any gene: 11.

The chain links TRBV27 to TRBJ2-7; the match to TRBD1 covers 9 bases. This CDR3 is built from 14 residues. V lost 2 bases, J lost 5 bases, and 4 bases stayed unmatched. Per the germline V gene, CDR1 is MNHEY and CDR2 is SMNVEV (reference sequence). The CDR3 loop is CASSLLDRGNEQYF. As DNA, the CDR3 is TGTGCCAGCAGTTTACTGGACAGGGGTAACGAGCAGTACTTC.

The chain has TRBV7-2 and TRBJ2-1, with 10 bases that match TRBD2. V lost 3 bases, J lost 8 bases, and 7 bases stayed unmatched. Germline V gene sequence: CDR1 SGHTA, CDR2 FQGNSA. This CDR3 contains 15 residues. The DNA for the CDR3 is TGTGCCAGCAGCTTTCTGCCTAGCGGGAGTTATGAGCAGTTCTTC. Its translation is CASSFLPSGSYEQFF.

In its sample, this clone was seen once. The CDR3, as DNA: TGTGCCAGCGGCAGAAGCCGGGACTTCTCCTACAATGAGCAGTTCTTC. Encoded protein: CASGRSRDFSYNEQFF. The rearrangement joins TRBV2 to TRBJ2-1, with a possible D match to TRBD2 (6 bases). This CDR3 contains 16 residues. Looked up from germline, CDR1 is SNHLY and CDR2 is FYNNEI. V lost 8 bases, J lost 0 bases, and 17 bases lay in between.

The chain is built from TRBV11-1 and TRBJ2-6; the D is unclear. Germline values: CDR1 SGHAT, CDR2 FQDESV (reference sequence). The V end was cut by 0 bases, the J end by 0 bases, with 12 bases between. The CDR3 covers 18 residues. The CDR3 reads CASSLAPTPSSGANVLTF. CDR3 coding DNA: TGTGCCAGCAGCTTAGCCCCCACCCCTAGCTCTGGGGCCAACGTCCTGACTTTC.

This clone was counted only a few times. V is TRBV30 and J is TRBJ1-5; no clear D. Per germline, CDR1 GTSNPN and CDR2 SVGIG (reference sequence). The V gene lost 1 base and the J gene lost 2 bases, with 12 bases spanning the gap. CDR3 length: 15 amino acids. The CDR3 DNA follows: TGTGCCTGGAGTGGTGGAGGGTTTGGCAATCAGCCCCAGCATTTT. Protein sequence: CAWSGGGFGNQPQHF.

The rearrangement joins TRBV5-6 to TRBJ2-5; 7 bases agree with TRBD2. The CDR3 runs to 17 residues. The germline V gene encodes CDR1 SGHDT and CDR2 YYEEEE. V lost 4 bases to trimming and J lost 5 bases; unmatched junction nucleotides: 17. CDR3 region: CASSPEVAATGGETQYF. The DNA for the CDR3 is TGTGCCAGCAGCCCCGAAGTTGCTGCCACCGGGGGGGAGACCCAGTACTTC.